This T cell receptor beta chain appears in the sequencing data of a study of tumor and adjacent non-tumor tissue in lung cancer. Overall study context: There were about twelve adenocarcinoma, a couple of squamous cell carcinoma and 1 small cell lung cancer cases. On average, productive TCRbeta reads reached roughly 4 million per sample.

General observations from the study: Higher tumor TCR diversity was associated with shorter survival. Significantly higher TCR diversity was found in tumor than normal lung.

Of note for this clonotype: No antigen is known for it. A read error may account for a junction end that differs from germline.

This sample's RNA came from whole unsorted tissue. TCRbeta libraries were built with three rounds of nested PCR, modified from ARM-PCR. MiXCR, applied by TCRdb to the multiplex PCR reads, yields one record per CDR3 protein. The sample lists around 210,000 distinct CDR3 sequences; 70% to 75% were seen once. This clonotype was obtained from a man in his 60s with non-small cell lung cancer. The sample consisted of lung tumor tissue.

CDR3 DNA sequence: TGTGTTAGCACTCCTATCTCTGGGGCCGACGTCCTGACTTTC. Amino acids: CVSTPISGADVLTF. This chain connects TRBV11-2 to TRBJ2-6; TRBD1 is a possible D gene (5 bases). The CDR3 is made up of 14 amino acids. Looked up from germline, CDR1 is SGHAT and CDR2 is FQNNGV.